This TCR beta chain came from a study of cytomegalovirus exposure and HLA in healthy donors (dated by TCRdb to about 2017). Describing the broader study: According to an earlier analysis of several hundred of the donors, some 180 million T cells yielded approximately 120 million unique TCR beta sequences and approximately 300 Gb of sequence data. An early release that covered about 640 HLA-typed donors contained around 300 gigabases of sequencing data and 80 million or so unique TCR sequences. Of the 350 to 400 genotyped donors, about 80% fell in the genetic ancestry cluster associated with self-reported Caucasian donors. The study aimed to test whether cataloging public T cell receptors could reveal signatures of past pathogen exposure. The T cell repertoires of several hundred subjects were profiled by immunosequencing and related to cytomegalovirus serostatus. A separate validation cohort of over a hundred different subjects was used in addition to the approximately 700-subject first cohort. High-throughput TCR immunosequencing, statistical association of individual TCRs with disease status, and machine learning were combined to predict cytomegalovirus infection status. A later analysis re-examined previously published TCR beta repertoires from more than 650 donors and added high-resolution HLA genotyping to investigate patterns of TCR occurrence. Rather than using new phenotypic data, the later analysis identified candidate immune exposures from TCR beta sequences and from how often those sequences occurred across donors. An earlier analysis of approximately 500 of the donors applied high-throughput TCR beta sequencing to assess whether each TCR beta V gene segment acted as functional or pseudogenic. Donor age, sex, ethnicity and CMV serostatus were collected together with the repertoire data. A later genetic analysis took genome-wide SNP genotypes for about 55% of the 666 donors and used that subset as a discovery cohort. All discovery cohort repertoires had been generated using a single sequencing platform. Class I and class II HLA loci were covered by the typing at four-digit resolution. Typing coverage varied by locus: about 620-630 donors for A, B, C, DRB1 and DQB1; approximately 500 for DQA1; 606 for DPA1; around 490 for DPB1. Several DR-DQ haplotypes were handled as single units for association and clustering because linkage in the cohort was strong. On average, roughly 240,000 unique TCR beta nucleotide sequences were sequenced per donor among 350 to 400 genotyped donors of the cohort, with about 17% of those sequences being non-productive.

In total, around 600 healthy bone marrow donors made up the cohort. Cohort members were all nominally healthy when sampled, although unrecorded immune exposures were likely present. The donor was CMV seronegative and belonged to the group of 320 or so seronegative cohort members. A peripheral blood sample was provided by each donor, and peripheral blood mononuclear cells were used for TCR beta sequencing. Genomic DNA was extracted from the blood cell samples with the Qiagen DNeasy Blood Extraction Kit. Based on the germline V gene (reference sequence), the CDR1 and CDR2 sequences are GTSNPN and SVGIG. Cut back by 0 bases and 7 bases, the V and J ends lie 12 bases apart. Including the terminal cysteine and phenylalanine, the CDR3 comprises 13 residues. Here the CDR3 DNA is all that survives: 39 bases in frame from base 1. Library prep was done by the immunoSEQ multiplex PCR assay. For the multiplex PCR, a mixture combining 60 forward primers for TCR Vbeta segments and 13 reverse primers for TCR Jbeta segments was used. The CDR3 region of rearranged TCR beta genes was amplified from genomic DNA by a multiplex PCR assay. Amplified TCR beta libraries were sequenced as 87-base-pair reads on the Illumina HiSeq System. Regarding the original processing steps: A later analysis counted about 80 million unique TCR beta chains across the 666 repertoires, and roughly 9.9 million of these chains were shared by at least two donors. Raw reads were error-corrected and collapsed into unique sequences with a nearest-neighbor algorithm that merged closely related sequences to remove PCR and sequencing errors. To assign V, D and J gene segments, CDR3 sequences were aligned to IMGT reference sequences. For a sequence to be retained, at least a six-nucleotide match to both a V gene segment and a J gene segment was required. Rearrangements were classified as productive when the CDR3 lacked stop codons and remained in frame with V and J, and all other rearrangements were classified as non-productive. Following IMGT convention, CDR3 was defined as the stretch from the second conserved V-encoded cysteine to the conserved J-encoded phenylalanine. The earlier analysis of 500 to 650 of the donors excluded any sequence lacking an unambiguous match to a single V gene segment. An earlier analysis of 500 to 600 of the donors classified V segments as functional when productive rearrangements were above 56.7% and as segregating when the standard deviation between donors was above 5%. A statistical classification framework was built for diagnosing cytomegalovirus status from the catalog of TCR beta chain sequences. In a later analysis, V and J genes were assigned by comparing TCR nucleotide sequences against IMGT/GENE-DB human TR gene sequences. The TCRdist pipeline was used in a later analysis to assign CDR3 sequences and most-parsimonious VDJ recombination scenarios. In a later analysis, every TCR beta chain was defined by the combination of its CDR3 amino acid sequence and its V-gene family, and reads without a unique V-gene family were dropped. To address suspected cross-contamination and a sequencing artifact, a later analysis removed around 590 highly shared, low-generation-probability nucleotide sequences. For each public chain, a later analysis derived a clonal expansion index from normalized ranks of inferred template counts within each repertoire. Generation probabilities in a later analysis came from a VDJ recombination model fitted to out-of-frame rearrangements, and those results were checked against IGoR. In a later analysis, TCR-TCR, TCR-HLA and TCR-CMV co-occurrence was scored with hypergeometric tests, and a repertoire-size bias correction was applied to TCR pairs. In a later analysis, false discovery rates were estimated by permuting HLA or CMV assignments 20 times. In a later analysis, co-occurring TCRs were grouped using DBSCAN, and TCRdist sequence similarity was added for clustering within HLA-allele-positive subsets. Co-occurrence clustering excluded repertoires with fewer than 30,000 or more than 120,000 public chains, plus five with anomalous nucleotide sharing. TCRdb took this table from immuneACCESS and kept in-frame rearrangements with V and J called. Such tables lack part of the clones; where checked against another copy, unresolved V genes explain under half of the gap, and the rest is unexplained. That table furnishes V, J and clone size, whereas the DNA furnished D and trimming. The table for this sample lists 150,000 to 180,000 clones; about 70% of them were counted only once. The ten largest clones take up approximately 3% of the sample.

Points on this clone: The specificity of this receptor is unknown. The record has no base qualities; no much larger clone is one base away.

Study-wide findings and limitations: In an earlier analysis of approximately 590 of the donors, most TCR beta V segments were observed in productive rearrangements about 90% or about 30% of the time, broadly matching IMGT annotations. In the study, around 160 TCR beta chains were listed as associated with cytomegalovirus. Only TCR beta chains were sequenced in this cohort, and the absence of alpha or paired-chain data limited detectable features. When HLA alleles, especially DR and DQ, strongly co-occurred, attributing TCR associations to individual alleles was difficult. Linkage disequilibrium might explain the correlated functional status among segregating V segments, but an unknown experimental factor could not be excluded. A further reported finding was that TCR beta sequences accurately predicted the HLA-A and HLA-B alleles for most subjects in the first cohort. Compared with equally common non-associated chains, HLA-associated TCR beta chains in a later analysis were more clonally expanded and had lower generation probabilities. According to a later analysis, most CMV-associated TCR beta chains appeared to be HLA-restricted, and the HLA associations seemed to be driven largely by CMV exposure. Because the 87-base-pair reads could not distinguish some IMGT-functional V segments, including TRBV6-2 and TRBV6-3, those segments were excluded. Because counts were too low, about 18 rarely observed V segments, including chromosome 9 orphons, were excluded from the earlier analysis of about 500 of the donors. The classifier was reported to diagnose cytomegalovirus status with high specificity and sensitivity in both the original and validation cohorts. A few of the identified cytomegalovirus-associated TCR beta chains were confirmed in vitro to be specific for cytomegalovirus antigens. Compared with the roughly 670-donor mean, donors in an Asian-associated ancestry cluster had fewer N-insertions in productive TCRs, according to a later genetic analysis. In a later analysis, several top co-occurrence clusters were reported to appear linked to parvovirus B19, influenza, CMV and Epstein-Barr virus. According to the authors, the approach could potentially be generalized to other disease states and immunological phenotypes. A later analysis found that TCR association rates varied across HLA loci, with DRB1 alleles showing the most associated TCRs and HLA-C alleles the fewest. Immune exposure information for the cohort was limited to CMV serostatus. A cluster of highly shared sequence variants was judged likely to represent a technical artifact of the sequencing pipeline. In a later genetic analysis, a missense DCLRE1C variant was associated with V-gene and J-gene trimming of TCR beta chains, and the association was replicated in an independent cohort. Across donors, most TCR sequences were observed very rarely, whereas some public TCRs were present in many individuals. Roughly uniform sequencing depth across donors was assumed in presence/absence analyses, although this assumption may not hold. HLA typing was unavailable for some donors at each locus, so association tests used only the typed subset. At a false discovery rate of 0.05, a later analysis linked 16,951 TCR beta sequences to specific HLA alleles.

Sequencing was carried out using PBMCs. The receptor comes from a man aged 18 to 29 in good health and CMV-seronegative. The chain is made from TRBV30 and TRBJ1-1, with the D gene uncertain. The CDR3 reads as follows: CAWSVEDPVEAFF. The nucleotide sequence is given as TGTGCCTGGAGTGTAGAGGATCCGGTTGAAGCTTTCTTT.